This T cell receptor (beta chain) was recovered during a study of T-cell memory formation after mild COVID-19. This clonotype was recorded many times. The target antigen is unknown. It was 5'RACE with constant-segment primers that produced the TCR alpha and TCR beta cDNA libraries, which carried sample barcodes and UMIs. Via MiXCR, TCRdb re-called the 5' RACE reads, giving one row per CDR3 protein. The table records roughly 250,000 distinct CDR3 sequences, about a sixth of them present only once. Broader study findings: Some clones that responded turned up in pre-infection memory, which suggests that cross-reactive memory joined in. SARS-CoV-2 specificity was not confirmed for second-wave clones peaking on day 37. Whereas later expanders leaned CD4+, clones contracting day 15 to 85 showed a balanced CD4/CD8 makeup.

There are 15 residues in the CDR3. CDR1 is SGHTA, CDR2 FQGTGA, per germline. The V end lost 2 bases, the J end lost 4 bases, and 15 bases lay between the germline ends. This chain connects TRBV7-3 to TRBJ2-7; either TRBD1 or TRBD2 may fit D (5 bases each). The sample comprised PBMCs or a T cell subset sorted from them (not recorded which). The clonotype originates from a man aged 18 to 35 who had mild COVID-19 (a few samples of this study predate the infection). Cell type and time point are not known. CDR3: CASSLEGGTFYEQYF. CDR3 nucleotide sequence: TGTGCCAGCAGCTTAGAAGGTGGGACCTTTTACGAGCAGTACTTC. The full variable domain, rest sourced from reference TRBV7-3 and TRBJ2-7, is GAGVSQTPSNKVTEKGKYVELRCDPISGHTALYWYRQSLGQGPEFLIYFQGTGAADDSGLPNDRFFAVRPEGSVSTLKIQRTERGDSAVYLCASSLEGGTFYEQYFGPGTRLTVT.